What follows are 9 T cell receptor beta chains derived from one specimen sequenced in a study of T cells in women clearing cervical HPV infection. Profiled with immunoSEQ multiplex PCR; TCRdb holds only in-frame clones, not every one. This repertoire includes about 25,000 clones. Material: blood buffy coat. Receptors were obtained from a woman aged 18 to 69 with a cervical HPV16 infection that either progressed to CIN3+ or cleared (not recorded which).

On this clone itself: The read comes to an end 3 residues before the CDR3 does, leaving the germline J gene to fill in the end. The V and J genes are TRBV19 and TRBJ2-5; 11 bases align to TRBD2. The trim removed 0 bases at V and 5 bases at J, leaving 5 bases unmatched. CDR3 length: 16 residues. CDR1 is LNHDA, CDR2 SQIVND, per germline (reference sequence). CDR3 DNA, as far as it was read: TGTGCCAGTAGTATAGATTCTAGCGGGAGGAAGGAGACC. Translated, it gives CASSIDSSGRKET. The entire CDR3 is CASSIDSSGRKETQYF.

A remark on this clone: One end of the junction varies from germline; a read error may be responsible. Read coverage stops 3 residues before the CDR3 terminus; the germline J gene supplies the remainder. Different DNA sequences within this sample yield the same CDR3. The genes are TRBV7-9 and TRBJ1-3; D is unresolved. Germline CDR1 SEHNR, CDR2 FQNEAQ (reference sequence). CDR3 length: 12 amino acids. The CDR3 is CASSLVSDTIYF. The CDR3 DNA, read in part, is TGTGCCAGCAGCTTAGTGTCCGACACT.

A note on this clone: The read comes to an end 3 residues before the CDR3 does, leaving the germline J gene to fill in the end. The V gene is TRBV19, the J gene TRBJ2-1; a weak D match, TRBD2 (6 bases). The V gene's germline CDR1 is LNHDA and CDR2 SQIVND (reference sequence). CDR3 length equals 14 residues. V was cut by 4 bases and J by 4 bases, with 11 bases left in between. Incomplete CDR3 DNA: TGTGCCAGTAGTAATGGCGGGGTATACAATGAG. It is translated as CASSNGGVYNE. The full CDR3 sequence reads CASSNGGVYNEQFF.

A remark on this clone: The sequenced fragment ends 3 residues before the CDR3 boundary, so the rest is inferred from the germline J gene. V gene TRBV4-1 combines with J gene TRBJ1-3; D possibly corresponds to TRBD1 (6 bases). V was trimmed by 3 bases and J by 5 bases, leaving 14 bases between them. Germline V CDR1 and CDR2: MGHRA, YSYEKL. This CDR3 has 15 amino acids. The CDR3 bases that were read are TGCGCCAGCAGCCAGGTACCGGGACAACGAAACACC. Protein sequence: CASSQVPGQRNT. The CDR3 in its entirety is CASSQVPGQRNTIYF.

For this clone: The CDR3 end is not reached by the read, which stops 3 residues before it; the germline J gene fills it in. The chain combines TRBV14 with TRBJ2-1; 11 bases line up with TRBD2. This CDR3 comprises 16 residues. Trimming removed 6 bases from V and 4 bases from J; junction bases left unmatched: 8. In germline, CDR1 is SGHDN, CDR2 FVKESK. The sequenced part of the CDR3 DNA is TGTGCCAGCAGTCGGAAGGGACTAGCGGCTTACAATGAG. Translation: CASSRKGLAAYNE. The full CDR3 protein is CASSRKGLAAYNEQFF.

Concerning this clone itself: The read terminates 3 residues ahead of where the CDR3 ends, so the germline J gene completes it. Other nucleotide sequences in the sample specify the same CDR3. The V call is TRBV2, the J call TRBJ2-3; 9 bases fit TRBD1. The CDR3 runs to 13 residues. Germline V CDR1 and CDR2: SNHLY, FYNNEI. The CDR3 spells CASREDRGETQYF. The CDR3 DNA, read in part, is TGTGCCAGCAGGGAGGACAGGGGAGAGACG.

Points on this clone: The CDR3 end is not reached by the read, which stops 3 residues before it; the germline J gene fills it in. V usage is TRBV5-1 and J usage is TRBJ2-3, with D tentatively TRBD1 (5 bases). This CDR3 comprises 13 residues. Germline CDR1 and CDR2: SGHRS and YFSETQ. Between the trimmed V and J ends, which lost 5 bases and 1 base, there was a span of 8 bases. Partial CDR3 DNA: TGCGCCAGCAGACCGACAGGCACAGATACG. Translating it yields CASRPTGTDT. The whole CDR3 protein is CASRPTGTDTQYF. Using reference TRBV5-1 and TRBJ2-3 for the parts outside the CDR3, the full variable domain is KAGVTQTPRYLIKTRGQQVTLSCSPISGHRSVSWYQQTPGQGLQFLFEYFSETQRNKGNFPGRFSGRQFSNSRSEMNVSTLELGDSALYLCASRPTGTDTQYFGPGTRLTVL.

Worth noting for this clone: The observed sequence ends 3 residues before the CDR3 terminus, with the missing tail filled in from the germline J gene. The chain couples TRBV30 to TRBJ1-4; the D gene is possibly TRBD1 (5 bases). CDR1 and CDR2 (germline): GTSNPN, SVGIG (reference sequence). This CDR3 has 14 amino acids. The CDR3 DNA, read in part, is TGTGCCTGGAGTGTCCAGGGTTATAATTCACCA. Protein sequence: CAWSVQGYNSP. The complete CDR3 protein is CAWSVQGYNSPLFF.

Concerning this clone itself: Read sequence stops 3 residues before the CDR3 end, and the germline J gene provides the missing end. J is TRBJ2-7 and V is TRBV14; TRBD1 agrees at 9 bases. The CDR3 runs 15 residues. Germline lookup yields CDR1 SGHDN and CDR2 FVKESK. J was trimmed by 3 bases and V by 3 bases; bases with no gene match: 6. Incomplete CDR3 DNA: TGTGCCAGCAGCCAGGGGACAGGGATAGGCTACGAG. Translated, it gives CASSQGTGIGYE. The whole CDR3 protein is CASSQGTGIGYEQYF.